This T cell receptor (beta chain) was profiled in a study of T cell repertoires in cytomegalovirus infection. Study-level information: The authors relied on CMV epitopes, both recently identified HLA-C-restricted and well-studied HLA-B-restricted. Through public TCR beta signatures, both CMV infection and matching HLA type were indicated.

TCRdb recomputed calls from the reads with MiXCR, one row per CDR3 protein. The sample lists fewer than 900,000 distinct CDR3 sequences, around 29% seen once, with roughly 14% in the top ten. General study findings and limits: The study found HLA-C-restricted CMV-specific TCR beta clonotypes dominating the ex vivo response. Public TCR beta family frequency separated CMV-and-HLA carriers, including in an independent cohort.

Turning to this clonotype: The target antigen is unknown.

The CDR3 has 17 residues. Germline CDR1 is MNHEY and CDR2 is SVGEGT. The V gene end was trimmed by 7 bases and the J gene end by 4 bases; junction bases not matched to a gene: 17. J is TRBJ2-7 and V is TRBV6-2 or TRBV6-3, with 9 positions matching TRBD1. The origin of this receptor is a human donor in good health (CMV status not recorded). Some clones in this sample may be carry-over from other donors' samples. This sample comprised cultured CD8+ T cells from PBMCs, obtained from culture after CMV antigen stimulation. The CDR3 coding sequence is TGTGCCAGCACCTCGGACAGGGGCCAGATACTTTATTACGAGCAGTACTTC. Encoded protein: CASTSDRGQILYYEQYF.